Following are 6 T cell receptor beta chains from one sample sequenced in a study of blood T cell repertoires in COVID-19. Sequenced by immunoSEQ multiplex PCR; TCRdb stores in-frame clones only, minus some. The table records approximately 150,000 clones, approximately 85% of them present only once. Source material: peripheral blood. The source is a human donor with acute or convalescent COVID-19. The donor label of this sample is uncertain.

This sequence joins TRBV3-1 (or the pseudogene TRBV3-2) and TRBJ1-3; D is unresolved. The CDR3 contains 13 residues. V was cut by 2 bases and J by 8 bases, with 10 bases left in between. Germline V lookup: CDR1 LGHDT, CDR2 YNNKEL (reference sequence). CDR3 loop: CASSQMSLDTIYF. The DNA of the CDR3 is TGTGCCAGCAGCCAAATGAGTCTGGACACCATATATTTT.

This rearrangement joins TRBV9 to TRBJ1-2, with a possible D match to TRBD1 (5 bases). The CDR3 length is 14 residues. CDR1 and CDR2 (germline): SGDLS, YYNGEE. Trimming left V 6 bases short and J 7 bases short, with 19 bases between. CDR3 loop: CASTRPGEGGGYTF. DNA for the CDR3: TGTGCCAGCACGCGCCCGGGGGAGGGTGGTGGCTACACCTTC. Drawing the rest from reference TRBV9 and TRBJ1-2, the complete variable domain is DSGVTQTPKHLITATGQRVTLRCSPRSGDLSVYWYQQSLDQGLQFLIQYYNGEERAKGNILERFSAQQFPDLHSELNLSSLELGDSALYFCASTRPGEGGGYTFGSGTRLTVV.

This sequence joins TRBV15 and TRBJ2-7; D may be TRBD1 (5 bases). This CDR3 is 14 amino acids long. V was trimmed by 7 bases and J by 2 bases, leaving 15 bases between them. The germline V gene encodes CDR1 LNHNV and CDR2 YYDKDF (reference sequence). The CDR3 sequence is CATTTGREPYEQYF. CDR3 bases: TGTGCCACCACCACGGGCAGGGAACCCTACGAGCAGTACTTC. The full variable domain, completed using reference TRBV15 and TRBJ2-7, is DAMVIQNPRYQVTQFGKPVTLSCSQTLNHNVMYWYQQKSSQAPKLLFHYYDKDFNNEADTPDNFQSRRPNTSFCFLDIRSPGLGDTAMYLCATTTGREPYEQYFGPGTRLTVT.

The rearrangement links TRBV5-1 to TRBJ1-4; 11 bases match TRBD1. The CDR3 is 16 amino acids. CDR1 is SGHRS and CDR2 is YFSETQ in the germline V gene. Trimming cost V 4 bases and J 7 bases; bases outside gene matches: 9. CDR3 nucleotide sequence: TGCGCCAGCAGCCGCGAAGGACAGGGGGCGACTGAAAAACTGTTTTTT. Translated: CASSREGQGATEKLFF.

This clone was seen a single time. The chain combines TRBV6-2 or TRBV6-3 with TRBJ2-3; 7 bases align to TRBD2. CDR3 length: 15 amino acids. The V segment lost 6 bases and the J segment 0 bases; nucleotides outside the gene matches: 6. Per the germline V gene, CDR1 is MNHEY and CDR2 is SVGEGT. In nucleotides, the CDR3 is TGTGCCAGCAGCCCCACTAGCGCCAGCACAGATACGCAGTATTTT. This sequence encodes CASSPTSASTDTQYF.

This chain uses TRBV18 with TRBJ1-1; the D is unclear. The CDR3 consists of 13 residues. Germline values: CDR1 KGHSH, CDR2 LQKENI. Trimming took off 3 bases at V and 3 bases at J, with 8 bases between the two ends. The CDR3 nucleotides are TGTGCCAGCTCACCCCGACTGGACACTGAAGCTTTCTTT. It encodes CASSPRLDTEAFF. Using reference TRBV18 and TRBJ1-1 for the parts outside the CDR3, the full variable domain is NAGVMQNPRHLVRRRGQEARLRCSPMKGHSHVYWYRQLPEEGLKFMVYLQKENIIDESGMPKERFSAEFPKEGPSILRIQQVVRGDSAAYFCASSPRLDTEAFFGQGTRLTVV.